The 23 T cell receptor beta chains below come from one sample, sequenced in a study of cytomegalovirus exposure and HLA in healthy donors. Sequencing was performed with immunoSEQ multiplex PCR; in TCRdb, only in-frame clones are kept and a portion is missing. The data show some 250,000 clones, approximately 86% seen once. The sequenced sample consisted of PBMCs. The receptor set was obtained from a woman younger than 45 in good health and CMV-seropositive.

This clone was seen once. This sequence joins TRBV13 and TRBJ2-7; the match to TRBD1 covers 8 bases. V trimming: 4 bases; J trimming: 3 bases; junction bases outside the gene matches: 11. The length of the CDR3 is 16 residues. Germline-derived CDR1 and CDR2 are PRHDT and FYEKMQ (reference sequence). As DNA, the CDR3 is TGTGCCAGCAGCTCCCGGCCCACAGGGGGGTTCTACGAGCAGTACTTC. Protein: CASSSRPTGGFYEQYF.

The chain is built from TRBV6-6 and TRBJ2-7, with unresolved D. Germline V lookup: CDR1 MNHNY, CDR2 SVGAGI (reference sequence). Trimming left V 4 bases short and J 3 bases short, with 10 bases between. The CDR3 loop spans 13 amino acids. The CDR3 DNA sequence: TGTGCCAGCAGTTCCCCGAGCAACTACGAGCAGTACTTC. As protein: CASSSPSNYEQYF.

The V gene is TRBV28, the J gene TRBJ2-1; 13 bases agree with TRBD2. This CDR3 comprises 15 residues. Losses at the gene ends were 6 bases for V and 8 bases for J; bases not matched to a gene: 7. Germline CDR1 reads MDHEN; CDR2 reads SYDVKM. This chain's CDR3 is CASSPTSGRAYEQFF. As DNA, the CDR3 is TGTGCCAGCAGCCCTACTAGCGGGAGGGCCTATGAGCAGTTCTTC.

The V call is TRBV15, the J call TRBJ1-2; 8 bases fit TRBD1. CDR1 and CDR2 (germline): LNHNV, YYDKDF (reference sequence). Losses at the gene ends were 0 bases for V and 4 bases for J; bases not matched to a gene: 4. The length of the CDR3 is 15 residues. The CDR3 protein is CATSRDGTGVYGYTF. In DNA form, the CDR3 reads TGTGCCACCAGCAGAGATGGGACAGGAGTCTATGGCTACACCTTC.

This clone has a single count. The V gene is TRBV18, the J gene TRBJ1-5; 8 bases map to TRBD1. The CDR3 totals 15 residues. Germline V CDR1 and CDR2: KGHSH, LQKENI. V shed 4 bases and J 0 bases; nucleotides not matched to a gene: 2. CDR3 coding DNA: TGTGCCAGCTCACTAGGACAGGGTAGCAATCAGCCCCAGCATTTT. Its protein is CASSLGQGSNQPQHF.

The V and J genes are TRBV4-1 and TRBJ2-4; 13 nucleotides line up with TRBD2. The CDR3 is 18 residues long. CDR1 is MGHRA, CDR2 YSYEKL, per germline. V shed 2 bases and J 7 bases; nucleotides not matched to a gene: 11. CDR3 bases: TGCGCCAGCAGCCAAACCCGGACTAGCGGGAGTTGGGTGAACATTCAGTACTTC. Translation gives CASSQTRTSGSWVNIQYF.

In its sample, this clone was seen once. The genes are TRBV5-1 and TRBJ1-5, with a tentative D call TRBD1 (5 bases). Germline V CDR1 and CDR2: SGHRS, YFSETQ. Trimming shortened V by 0 bases and J by 7 bases, and 14 bases separated the two germline ends. This CDR3 is 15 amino acids long. The CDR3 sequence is CASSLGTGGVQPQHF. The CDR3 region has the DNA TGCGCCAGCAGCTTGGGCACGGGGGGAGTACAGCCCCAGCATTTT.

This clone came up once. The chain has TRBV25-1 and TRBJ2-7; 11 nucleotides match TRBD2. Germline CDR1 MGHDK, CDR2 SYGVNS. CDR3 length: 18 amino acids. The trim removed 0 bases at V and 6 bases at J, leaving 13 bases unmatched. This chain's CDR3 is CASSEYFSTSGSITEQYF. In DNA form, the CDR3 reads TGTGCCAGCAGTGAATACTTCAGCACTAGCGGGAGTATAACCGAGCAGTACTTC.

This clone was picked up one time. The chain employs TRBV27 and TRBJ2-5, with 8 bases that match TRBD1. Germline-derived CDR1 and CDR2 are MNHEY and SMNVEV (reference sequence). This CDR3 spans 18 amino acids. Trimming at V came to 3 bases and at J to 4 bases, leaving 16 bases not matched to a gene. CDR3: CASSFWVGPGGGLETQYF. The DNA for the CDR3 is TGTGCCAGCAGTTTTTGGGTAGGGCCAGGGGGCGGTCTAGAGACCCAGTACTTC.

The V call is TRBV19, the J call TRBJ1-2; D possibly corresponds to TRBD1 (5 bases). Germline lookup yields CDR1 LNHDA and CDR2 SQIVND (reference sequence). Between the trimmed V and J ends, which lost 5 bases and 2 bases, there was a span of 9 bases. This CDR3 is built from 13 residues. CDR3 sequence (DNA): TGTGCCAGTAGTTACGGGGGAAACTATGGCTACACCTTC. Translation: CASSYGGNYGYTF. Using reference TRBV19 and TRBJ1-2 for the parts outside the CDR3, the full variable domain is DGGITQSPKYLFRKEGQNVTLSCEQNLNHDAMYWYRQDPGQGLRLIYYSQIVNDFQKGDIAEGYSVSREKKESFPLTVTSAQKNPTAFYLCASSYGGNYGYTFGSGTRLTVV.

The genes are TRBV5-1 and TRBJ1-2; D is unclear. Germline V gene data show CDR1 as SGHRS and CDR2 as YFSETQ. V lost 4 bases to trimming and J lost 6 bases, with 13 bases between them. The CDR3 sequence is 13 residues long. The CDR3: CASSPAPGNGYTF. The DNA for the CDR3 is TGCGCCAGCAGCCCCGCTCCGGGAAATGGCTACACCTTC.

This clone was recorded only once. The chain carries TRBV27 and TRBJ1-5, with a tentative D call TRBD1 (6 bases). V was pared by 2 bases and J by 8 bases, with 13 bases between. Germline CDR1 and CDR2: MNHEY and SMNVEV (reference sequence). The CDR3 consists of 14 residues. The CDR3: CASSLVQGLKPQHF. The CDR3 DNA follows: TGTGCCAGCAGTTTAGTACAGGGCCTCAAGCCCCAGCATTTT.

The J gene is TRBJ2-7, the V gene TRBV5-1, with 9 bases that match TRBD1. The CDR3 runs to 15 residues. In germline, CDR1 is SGHRS, CDR2 YFSETQ. V shed 3 bases, J shed 5 bases, and the junction held 9 bases outside the gene matches. The CDR3 nucleotides are TGCGCCAGCAGCTGGGGTGGGACAGGGAACGACGAGCAGTACTTC. Protein sequence: CASSWGGTGNDEQYF.

The V gene is TRBV25-1, the J gene TRBJ1-1; 8 positions agree with TRBD1. The CDR3 runs 14 residues. Germline V gives CDR1 MGHDK, CDR2 SYGVNS. Unmatched junction bases numbered 6, after V lost 5 bases and J lost 4 bases. As DNA, the CDR3 is TGTGCCAGCAGTTGGAGGGGACAGGTCACTGAAGCTTTCTTT. Encoded protein: CASSWRGQVTEAFF.

The rearrangement joins TRBV7-9 to TRBJ2-3, with TRBD2 identical over 8 bases. V trimming: 4 bases; J trimming: 0 bases; junction bases outside the gene matches: 0. There are 14 residues in the CDR3. The germline gives CDR1 SEHNR, CDR2 FQNEAQ (reference sequence). Here the CDR3 DNA reads TGTGCCAGCAGCTCTAGCGGGAGCACAGATACGCAGTATTTT. Translated, it gives CASSSSGSTDTQYF.

This chain joins TRBV13 and TRBJ2-5; 10 bases are shared with TRBD2. Trimming removed 5 bases from V and 4 bases from J; junction bases left unmatched: 4. Germline loops: CDR1 PRHDT, CDR2 FYEKMQ (reference sequence). The CDR3 length is 14 residues. As DNA, the CDR3 is TGTGCCAGCAGCGAACGACTAGCGGGAGAGACCCAGTACTTC. This encodes CASSERLAGETQYF.

The DNA of the CDR3 is TGCGCCAGCAGCGCTGGACTAGCGGGGGCTAACACCGGGGAGCTGTTTTTT. Amino acid sequence: CASSAGLAGANTGELFF. V usage is TRBV5-1 and J usage is TRBJ2-2, with 13 positions matching TRBD2. This CDR3 spans 17 amino acids. CDR1 is SGHRS, CDR2 YFSETQ, per germline. Trimming at V came to 4 bases and at J to 2 bases, leaving 5 bases not matched to a gene.

The chain is built from TRBV5-4 and TRBJ2-3; 8 bases line up with TRBD2. This CDR3 region has 16 residues. Germline V gene sequence: CDR1 SGHNT, CDR2 YYREEE (reference sequence). V shed 0 bases, J shed 7 bases, and the junction held 10 bases outside the gene matches. The CDR3 reads CASSLAREGLLNTQYF. In DNA, the CDR3 is TGTGCCAGCAGCTTGGCCCGGGAGGGCCTTTTAAATACGCAGTATTTT.

This chain uses TRBV2 with TRBJ1-2; 8 bases match TRBD1. Germline V CDR1 and CDR2: SNHLY, FYNNEI. V dropped 8 bases and J dropped 6; count of bases not matched to a gene: 2. This CDR3 spans 11 amino acids. The CDR3 reads CASLTGDGYTF. The DNA for the CDR3 is TGTGCCAGCCTGACAGGGGATGGCTACACCTTC.

There are a few counts of this clone. The CDR3 coding sequence is TGTGCCAGCAGTCCGTGGGGGCGCAACGAAAAACTGTTTTTT. The encoded protein is CASSPWGRNEKLFF. This rearrangement joins TRBV2 to TRBJ1-4, with TRBD1 as a possible D gene (6 bases). The length of the CDR3 is 14 residues. Trimming stripped 5 bases from V and 8 bases from J, with 15 bases between. Germline V lookup: CDR1 SNHLY, CDR2 FYNNEI.

This chain links TRBV6-4 with TRBJ2-3; TRBD2 agrees at 11 bases. Germline CDR1 is MRHNA and CDR2 is SNTAGT. This CDR3 comprises 16 residues. Unmatched junction bases numbered 5, after V lost 3 bases and J lost 3 bases. CDR3 coding DNA: TGTGCCAGCAGTGATACTAGCGGGAGTGGGACAGATACGCAGTATTTT. Translated: CASSDTSGSGTDTQYF.

The CDR3 sequence: CATGSRTSGSYEQFF. Written as DNA, the CDR3 is TGTGCCACCGGGAGTAGGACTAGCGGGAGTTATGAGCAGTTCTTC. The chain employs TRBV19 and TRBJ2-1; 13 nucleotides match TRBD2. The germline V gene encodes CDR1 LNHDA and CDR2 SQIVND (reference sequence). J was trimmed by 8 bases and V by 10 bases; bases with no gene match: 11. There are 15 residues in the CDR3.

J is TRBJ1-2 and V is TRBV9, with D tentatively TRBD1 (6 bases). The CDR3 totals 14 residues. Germline V lookup: CDR1 SGDLS, CDR2 YYNGEE. V was pared by 0 bases and J by 4 bases, with 10 bases between. The DNA for the CDR3 is TGTGCCAGCAGCGTAGATACAGGGACCTATGGCTACACCTTC. Amino acid sequence: CASSVDTGTYGYTF.